This is a list of T cell receptor beta chains from one sample in a study of blood T cell repertoires in COVID-19. Generated by immunoSEQ multiplex PCR, the TCRdb table keeps only in-frame clones and is missing some. Of around 150,000 clones in the sample, approximately 75% were seen once. Sequencing used peripheral blood. These receptors all come from a human donor in a cohort sampled during active COVID-19. Each CDR3 is given with its conserved first and last residue. The D gene is left open where the match is weak. Where a row states a size, it is once, few, many or the class of an expanded clone; other rows omit it.

-	TRBD1	TRBV10-3	TRBJ1-2	CAISESGGPYFGYTF	TGTGCCATCAGTGAGTCAGGGGGCCCCTATTTTGGCTACACCTTC
-	-	TRBV6-6	TRBJ2-7	CASSYSVLGGRHEQYF	TGTGCCAGCAGTTACTCGGTTCTGGGGGGTCGGCACGAGCAGTACTTC
-	-	TRBV3-1/TRBV3-2	TRBJ1-4	CASSQRDEKLFF	TGTGCCAGCAGCCAGAGAGATGAAAAACTGTTTTTT
-	TRBD1	TRBV6-5	TRBJ2-7	CASTGTEASYEQYF	TGTGCCAGCACCGGGACAGAGGCCTCCTACGAGCAGTACTTC
-	TRBD2	TRBV7-8	TRBJ2-5	CASSLSGVGYQETQYF	TGTGCCAGCAGCCTTAGCGGGGTTGGGTACCAAGAGACCCAGTACTTC
many	-	TRBV6-2/TRBV6-3	TRBJ1-1	CASSYSPGKGNTEAFF	TGTGCCAGCAGTTACTCGCCAGGGAAAGGGAACACTGAAGCTTTCTTT
-	TRBD2	TRBV29-1	TRBJ2-5	CSGGGRAGETQYF	TGCAGCGGTGGAGGGAGGGCTGGGGAGACCCAGTACTTC
-	-	TRBV4-3	TRBJ1-1	CASSQVNPGGLYTEAFF	TGCGCCAGCAGCCAAGTCAATCCGGGGGGCCTTTACACTGAAGCTTTCTTT
-	-	TRBV5-1	TRBJ2-1	CASSFGVAEQFF	TGCGCCAGCAGCTTCGGGGTCGCGGAGCAGTTCTTC
-	-	TRBV6-5	TRBJ1-1	CASTGYNTEAFF	TGTGCCAGCACAGGGTACAACACTGAAGCTTTCTTT
-	-	TRBV19	TRBJ2-3	CATHGSGGGYTQYF	TGTGCCACCCACGGTTCTGGGGGCGGCTATACGCAGTATTTT
once	-	TRBV29-1	TRBJ2-2	CSVLGGVRGGTGELFF	TGCAGCGTCCTGGGGGGGGTCAGGGGCGGCACCGGGGAGCTGTTTTTT
-	TRBD1	TRBV6-5	TRBJ1-1	CASTRTGTGNTEAFF	TGTGCCAGCACGCGGACCGGGACAGGGAACACTGAAGCTTTCTTT
once	-	TRBV9	TRBJ1-1	CASSVGRGLNTEAFF	TGTGCCAGCAGCGTAGGTCGGGGATTGAACACTGAAGCTTTCTTT
-	-	TRBV29-1	TRBJ2-7	CSVRTDRPLGEQYF	TGCAGCGTTCGGACTGACCGGCCGCTGGGCGAGCAGTACTTC
-	-	TRBV12-5	TRBJ1-1	CASGLVWGQAGWYTEAFF	TGTGCTAGTGGTTTGGTATGGGGACAAGCTGGGTGGTACACTGAAGCTTTCTTT
-	TRBD2	TRBV6-2/TRBV6-3	TRBJ2-1	CASSTRLQGLAGGYTYNEQFF	TGTGCCAGCAGTACTCGGTTACAGGGACTAGCGGGAGGATACACGTACAATGAGCAGTTCTTC
-	-	TRBV7-9	TRBJ1-1	CASSQGEDEAFF	TGTGCCAGCAGCCAAGGCGAGGATGAAGCTTTCTTT
-	-	TRBV10-2	TRBJ2-6	CASSTGTGANVLTF	TGCGCCAGCAGCACAGGGACTGGGGCCAACGTCCTGACTTTC
-	TRBD1	TRBV14	TRBJ1-2	CASSQRATGGDYGYTF	TGTGCCAGCAGCCAAAGGGCGACAGGGGGCGACTATGGCTACACCTTC
-	TRBD2	TRBV19	TRBJ2-7	CASSIGTSGYEQYF	TGTGCCAGTAGTATTGGTACTAGCGGGTACGAGCAGTACTTC
-	-	TRBV29-1	TRBJ2-1	CSVEDRGQLYNEQFF	TGCAGCGTTGAAGATCGCGGGCAACTGTACAATGAGCAGTTCTTC
-	TRBD1	TRBV7-3	TRBJ2-5	CASSLGTGGLQETQYF	TGTGCCAGCAGCTTAGGGACAGGGGGTCTGCAAGAGACCCAGTACTTC
few	-	TRBV29-1	TRBJ2-1	CSGLNEGYEQFF	TGCAGCGGCCTGAATGAGGGCTATGAGCAGTTCTTC
-	TRBD1	TRBV30	TRBJ1-4	CAWSGITGATNEKLFF	TGTGCCTGGAGTGGGATAACAGGGGCAACTAATGAAAAACTGTTTTTT
-	-	TRBV29-1	TRBJ2-4	CSVVSQEKNIQYF	TGCAGCGTTGTATCACAGGAGAAAAACATTCAGTACTTC
-	TRBD1	TRBV23-1	TRBJ1-5	CASSRQGLQPQHF	TGCGCCAGCAGTCGACAGGGTCTTCAGCCCCAGCATTTT
-	-	TRBV10-1	TRBJ2-7	CASEPGHEGNEQYF	TGCGCCAGCGAGCCCGGGCATGAGGGAAACGAGCAGTACTTC
-	-	TRBV5-3	TRBJ2-4	CARSSWRQSQYF	TGTGCCAGAAGCTCTTGGCGACAGTCGCAGTACTTC
many	TRBD2	TRBV3-1/TRBV3-2	TRBJ2-7	CASSQDGRGGPDEQYF	TGTGCCAGCAGCCAAGATGGGCGGGGGGGCCCCGACGAGCAGTACTTC
few	-	TRBV7-9	TRBJ2-2	CASSRSRVGTGELFF	TGTGCCAGCAGCCGCAGCAGGGTTGGCACCGGGGAGCTGTTTTTT
once	-	TRBV6-6	TRBJ1-1	CASSPGRNTEAFF	TGTGCCAGCAGCCCCGGGAGGAACACTGAAGCTTTCTTT
-	TRBD2	TRBV6-6	TRBJ2-7	CASILIAGGSYEQYF	TGTGCCAGCATCCTCATAGCGGGGGGCTCCTACGAGCAGTACTTC
-	TRBD1	TRBV3-1/TRBV3-2	TRBJ2-7	CASSQDPRDRGTYEQYF	TGTGCCAGCAGCCAAGATCCCCGGGACAGGGGGACCTACGAGCAGTACTTC
-	TRBD1	TRBV7-9	TRBJ1-3	CASSARDRAGNTIYF	TGTGCCAGCAGCGCCCGGGACAGGGCTGGAAACACCATATATTTT
-	-	TRBV7-9	TRBJ1-6	CASSLAQVRGNSPLHF	TGTGCCAGCAGCTTAGCGCAAGTCAGGGGTAATTCACCCCTCCACTTT
-	TRBD1	TRBV15	TRBJ1-4	CATSRVEGASNEKLFF	TGTGCCACCAGCAGAGTCGAGGGGGCGAGTAATGAAAAACTGTTTTTT
-	-	TRBV18	TRBJ2-2	CASSLRDIWQNTGELFF	TGTGCCAGCTCGCTCCGGGACATCTGGCAGAACACCGGGGAGCTGTTTTTT
-	TRBD1	TRBV6-2/TRBV6-3	TRBJ1-5	CASSSPGGQPQHF	TGTGCCAGCAGTTCTCCAGGGGGTCAGCCCCAGCATTTT
-	TRBD2	TRBV7-3	TRBJ2-1	CASSSLAAAYNEQFF	TGTGCCAGCAGCTCCCTAGCGGCGGCCTACAATGAGCAGTTCTTC
-	-	TRBV30	TRBJ2-1	CAWSVQSEQFF	TGTGCCTGGAGTGTACAAAGTGAGCAGTTCTTC
once	-	TRBV7-9	TRBJ2-3	CASSPPPGGRGTDTQYF	TGTGCCAGCAGCCCCCCCCCAGGAGGCCGAGGCACAGATACGCAGTATTTT
-	TRBD2	TRBV2	TRBJ2-3	CASRRQLAGGADTQYF	TGTGCCAGCAGGAGACAACTAGCGGGAGGCGCAGATACGCAGTATTTT
once	-	TRBV19	TRBJ2-1	CASSLWGDPNEQFF	TGTGCCAGTAGTCTCTGGGGGGACCCGAATGAGCAGTTCTTC
few	-	TRBV19	TRBJ1-6	CASSWGGTPLHF	TGTGCCAGTAGCTGGGGGGGAACACCCCTCCACTTT
-	TRBD2	TRBV28	TRBJ2-7	CASSLSGGHYEQYF	TGTGCCAGCAGTTTAAGCGGGGGTCACTACGAGCAGTACTTC
once	TRBD2	TRBV19	TRBJ2-1	CASKQGLAANEQFF	TGTGCCAGTAAGCAGGGACTAGCGGCAAATGAGCAGTTCTTC
once	-	TRBV19	TRBJ2-1	CASRLYNEQFF	TGTGCCTCTCGACTCTACAATGAGCAGTTCTTC